The clone carrying this T cell receptor (beta chain) occurred a few times. Its target is unknown. Germline V lookup: CDR1 MNHNS, CDR2 SASEGT. Trimming removed 0 bases at V and 1 base at J, with 21 bases between. The CDR3 extends over 19 amino acids. Hyperthyroidism in the patients, aged 18 to 65, was newly diagnosed and under 2 months in duration. Clinical symptoms, serum thyroxine and TRAb, thyroid ultrasound and orbital computed tomography were used for the diagnoses. The sample originates from a study of T cells in Graves' hyperthyroidism and ophthalmopathy. Study results and limitations: A model of 13 V-J pairs discriminated ophthalmopathy from stable hyperthyroidism.

What was amplified from RNA transcripts were TCR beta CDR3 regions. HTBI primers were the set used in a first-round RT-PCR of the TCR CDR3. In TCRdb, the multiplex PCR reads were re-called with MiXCR into one record per CDR3 protein. The sample includes about 560,000 distinct CDR3 sequences, 15% to 20% seen only once; the top ten take about 20%. The source material was blood. J is TRBJ1-2 and V is TRBV6-1; TRBD1 might be the D (5 bases). The clonotype was recovered from a woman younger than 30 with Graves' hyperthyroidism. CDR3 in DNA: TGTGCCAGCAGTGAAGCTTTGGGGAGGGGCCGAGGGGATAACTATGGCTACACCTTC. Amino acid sequence: CASSEALGRGRGDNYGYTF.